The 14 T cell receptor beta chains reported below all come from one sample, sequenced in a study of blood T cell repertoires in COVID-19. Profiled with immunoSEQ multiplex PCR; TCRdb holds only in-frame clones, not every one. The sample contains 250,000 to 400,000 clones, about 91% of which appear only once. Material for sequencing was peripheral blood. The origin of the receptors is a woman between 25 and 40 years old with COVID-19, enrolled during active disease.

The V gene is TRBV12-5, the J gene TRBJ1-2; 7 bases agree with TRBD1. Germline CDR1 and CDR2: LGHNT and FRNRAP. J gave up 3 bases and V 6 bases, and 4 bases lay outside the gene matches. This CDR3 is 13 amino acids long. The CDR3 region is CASGYQGDYGYTF. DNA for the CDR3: TGTGCTAGTGGGTATCAGGGGGACTATGGCTACACCTTC.

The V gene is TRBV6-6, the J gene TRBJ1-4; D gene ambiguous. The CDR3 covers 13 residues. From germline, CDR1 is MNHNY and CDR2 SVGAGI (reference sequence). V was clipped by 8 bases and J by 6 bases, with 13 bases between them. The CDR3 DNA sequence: TGTGCCAGCTCTCAGAGACTCGATGAAAAACTGTTTTTT. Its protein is CASSQRLDEKLFF.

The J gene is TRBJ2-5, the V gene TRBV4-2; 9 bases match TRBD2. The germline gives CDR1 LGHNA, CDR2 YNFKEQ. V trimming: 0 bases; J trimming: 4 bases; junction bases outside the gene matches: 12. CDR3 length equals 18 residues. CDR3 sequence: CASSQEWGPSGVLETQYF. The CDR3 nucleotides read TGTGCCAGCAGCCAAGAATGGGGCCCTAGCGGGGTTTTAGAGACCCAGTACTTC.

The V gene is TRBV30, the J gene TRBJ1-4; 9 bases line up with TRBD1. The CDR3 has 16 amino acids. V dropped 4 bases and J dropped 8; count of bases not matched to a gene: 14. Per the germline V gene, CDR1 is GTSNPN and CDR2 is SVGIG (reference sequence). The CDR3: CAWTVPHRGQLEKLFF. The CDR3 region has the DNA TGTGCCTGGACCGTCCCCCACAGGGGGCAGTTGGAAAAACTGTTTTTT.

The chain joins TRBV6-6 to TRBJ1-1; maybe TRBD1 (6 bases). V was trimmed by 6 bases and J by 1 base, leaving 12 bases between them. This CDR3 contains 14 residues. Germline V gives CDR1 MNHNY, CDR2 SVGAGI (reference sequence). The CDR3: CASREDRANTEAFF. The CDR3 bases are TGTGCCAGCAGGGAGGACAGAGCGAACACTGAAGCTTTCTTT.

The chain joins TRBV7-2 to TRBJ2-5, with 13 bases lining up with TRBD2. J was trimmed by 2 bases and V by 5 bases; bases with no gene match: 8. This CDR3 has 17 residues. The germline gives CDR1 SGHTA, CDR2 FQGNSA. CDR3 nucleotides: TGTGCCAGCAGCCCGTCGGGACTAGCGGGGATACAAGAGACCCAGTACTTC. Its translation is CASSPSGLAGIQETQYF.

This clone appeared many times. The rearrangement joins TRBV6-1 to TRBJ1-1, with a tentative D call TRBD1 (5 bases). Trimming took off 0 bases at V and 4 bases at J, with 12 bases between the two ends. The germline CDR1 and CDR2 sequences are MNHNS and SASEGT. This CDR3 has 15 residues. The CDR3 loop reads CASSEAQGEATEAFF. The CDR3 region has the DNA TGTGCCAGCAGTGAAGCCCAGGGCGAGGCCACTGAAGCTTTCTTT.

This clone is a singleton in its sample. The CDR3 nucleotides read TGTGCCAGCAGCTCGGGGGACGGAGGGCTTGGAAACACCATATATTTT. The encoded protein is CASSSGDGGLGNTIYF. The rearrangement joins TRBV7-9 to TRBJ1-3; TRBD1 might be the D (5 bases). Germline V CDR1 and CDR2: SEHNR, FQNEAQ (reference sequence). The CDR3 runs 16 residues. With 4 bases removed from V and 3 bases from J, the gap between germline ends came to 16 bases.

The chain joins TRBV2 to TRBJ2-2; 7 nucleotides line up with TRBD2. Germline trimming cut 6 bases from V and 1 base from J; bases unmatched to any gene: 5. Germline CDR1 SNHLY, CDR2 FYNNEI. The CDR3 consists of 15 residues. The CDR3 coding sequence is TGTGCCAGCAGGATAGGACTAGGGAACACCGGGGAGCTGTTTTTT. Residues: CASRIGLGNTGELFF.

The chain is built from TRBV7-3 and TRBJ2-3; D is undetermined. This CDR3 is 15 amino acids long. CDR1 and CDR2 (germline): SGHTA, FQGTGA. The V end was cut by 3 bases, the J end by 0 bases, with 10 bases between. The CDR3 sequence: CASSLVHSSTDTQYF. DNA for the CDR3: TGTGCCAGCAGCTTGGTACATTCTAGCACAGATACGCAGTATTTT.

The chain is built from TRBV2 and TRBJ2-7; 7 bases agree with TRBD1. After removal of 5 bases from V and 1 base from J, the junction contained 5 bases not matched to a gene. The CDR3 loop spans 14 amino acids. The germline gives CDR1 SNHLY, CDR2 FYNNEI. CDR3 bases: TGTGCCAGCAGTAGAGGGACAGAGTCCTACGAGCAGTACGTC. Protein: CASSRGTESYEQYV.

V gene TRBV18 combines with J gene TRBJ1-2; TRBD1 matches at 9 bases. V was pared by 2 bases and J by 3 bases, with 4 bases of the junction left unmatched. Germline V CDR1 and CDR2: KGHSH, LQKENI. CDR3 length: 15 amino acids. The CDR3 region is CASSPATGGDYGYTF. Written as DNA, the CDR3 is TGTGCCAGCTCACCAGCGACAGGGGGGGACTATGGCTACACCTTC. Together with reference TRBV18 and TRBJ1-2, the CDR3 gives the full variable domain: NAGVMQNPRHLVRRRGQEARLRCSPMKGHSHVYWYRQLPEEGLKFMVYLQKENIIDESGMPKERFSAEFPKEGPSILRIQQVVRGDSAAYFCASSPATGGDYGYTFGSGTRLTVV.

The DNA for the CDR3 is TGCGCCAGCAGCTTGTCGGGGGGCTACACCTTC. This codes for CASSLSGGYTF. V is TRBV5-1 and J is TRBJ1-2; D is unresolved. V was pared by 1 base and J by 8 bases, with 6 bases between. The CDR3 sequence is 11 residues long. From germline, CDR1 is SGHRS and CDR2 YFSETQ.

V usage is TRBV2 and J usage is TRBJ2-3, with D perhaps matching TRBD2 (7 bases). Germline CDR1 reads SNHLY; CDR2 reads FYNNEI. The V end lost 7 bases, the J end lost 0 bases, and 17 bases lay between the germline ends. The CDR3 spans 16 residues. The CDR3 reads CASTLGRGYSTDTQYF. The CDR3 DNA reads TGTGCCAGCACCCTAGGGAGGGGGTACAGCACAGATACGCAGTATTTT.